This T cell receptor (beta chain) is from a study of T cell repertoires in ileal Crohn's disease. This clone was detected a few times. Its cognate antigen is unknown. The CDR3 has 15 residues. Per the germline V gene, CDR1 is LGHNA and CDR2 is YSLEER. The germline V and J ends were trimmed by 0 bases and 6 bases, with 15 bases remaining between them. Method: immunoSEQ multiplex PCR; TCRdb's copy keeps in-frame clones and lacks some. The table records approximately 30,000 clones, about four fifths of them present only once. Study results and caveats: Endoscopic recurrence occurred in every patient whose clonality exceeded 26.8%.

Sequences were obtained from ileal tissue. This TCR came from an adult with Crohn's disease. The chain links TRBV4-3 to TRBJ2-7; D gene unclear. CDR3 coding DNA: TGCGCCAGCAGCCAAGAGATATTCGGCGGAACCGAGCAGTACTTC. This sequence encodes CASSQEIFGGTEQYF.